This T cell receptor beta chain was recorded in a study of blood T cell repertoires in COVID-19. Study background: Spain, Italy and the United States supplied samples that represented acute and convalescent COVID-19.

Original methodology: Reference gene primer amplification gave nucleated cell count estimates. TCRdb's copy holds only in-frame clones and misses some; the assay was immunoSEQ multiplex PCR. For V, J and clone size, that table is used; D and trimming come from the DNA. The top ten clones hold 8.5% to 9% of a sample with more than 120,000 clones, just under 90% of them seen once. V was clipped by 4 bases and J by 0 bases, with 10 bases between them. This CDR3 is 14 amino acids long. The germline V gene encodes CDR1 SQVTM and CDR2 ANQGSEA. The sequenced sample consisted of peripheral blood. The rearrangement links TRBV29-1 to TRBJ2-1; D is possibly TRBD1 (6 bases). The receptor was isolated from a woman aged 45-59 years with active or convalescent COVID-19. CDR3 loop: CSVAGQRSYNEQFF. The CDR3 coding sequence is TGCAGCGTTGCTGGACAGCGCTCCTACAATGAGCAGTTCTTC.